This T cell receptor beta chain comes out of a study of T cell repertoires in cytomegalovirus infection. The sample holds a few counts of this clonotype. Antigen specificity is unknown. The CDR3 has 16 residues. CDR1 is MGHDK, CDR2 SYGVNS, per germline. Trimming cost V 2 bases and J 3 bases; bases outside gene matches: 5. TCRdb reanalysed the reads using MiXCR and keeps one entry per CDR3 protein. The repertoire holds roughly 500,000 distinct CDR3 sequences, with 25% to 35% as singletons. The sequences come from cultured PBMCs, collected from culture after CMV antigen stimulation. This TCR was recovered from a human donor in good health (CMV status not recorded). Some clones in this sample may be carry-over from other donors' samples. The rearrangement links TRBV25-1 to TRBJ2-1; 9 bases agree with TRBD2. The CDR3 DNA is TGTGCCAGCAGTGAACCCGGACTAGCGATCTACAATGAGCAGTTCTTC. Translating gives CASSEPGLAIYNEQFF.